Listed below are T cell receptor beta chains from one sample, sequenced in a study of T cell repertoires in cytomegalovirus infection. One entry per CDR3 protein, called by TCRdb with MiXCR from the reads. Of about 330,000 distinct CDR3 sequences in the sample, 8% to 9.5% were seen once. The sample consisted of PBMCs. The origin of the receptors is a human donor in good health (CMV status not recorded). Some clones in this sample may be carry-over from other donors' samples. Both conserved end residues are part of each CDR3. A D gene is named only where the DNA matches it firmly. Expanded clones are given a class, and other clones once, few, many or no size at all.

J gene: TRBJ1-1
clone size: .
D gene: .
V gene: TRBV7-2
CDR3 DNA: TGTGCCAGCAACCCACTGGGGCCATCTGAAGCTTTCTTT
CDR3 protein: CASNPLGPSEAFF

J gene: TRBJ1-6
clone size: many
D gene: .
V gene: TRBV14
CDR3 DNA: TGTGCCAGCAGCCCCACGATGGGGGCGGATTCACCCCTCCACTTT
CDR3 protein: CASSPTMGADSPLHF

J gene: TRBJ2-2
clone size: few
D gene: .
V gene: TRBV9
CDR3 DNA: TGTGCCAGCAGCATCAGGTCCACTGGGACCGGGGAGCTGTTTTTT
CDR3 protein: CASSIRSTGTGELFF

J gene: TRBJ2-1
clone size: many
D gene: .
V gene: TRBV7-9
CDR3 DNA: TGTGCCAGCAGCCGTTCCGGCTACGATGAGCAGTTCTTC
CDR3 protein: CASSRSGYDEQFF

J gene: TRBJ2-7
clone size: few
D gene: .
V gene: TRBV28
CDR3 DNA: TGTGCCAGCAGTTTACCATGGCAGGCTTCCTACGAGCAGTACTTC
CDR3 protein: CASSLPWQASYEQYF

J gene: TRBJ2-3
clone size: many
D gene: TRBD2
V gene: TRBV6-5
CDR3 DNA: TGTGCCAGCAGGAGCGGGAGGGGAAGCACAGATACGCAGTATTTT
CDR3 protein: CASRSGRGSTDTQYF

J gene: TRBJ1-5
clone size: many
D gene: TRBD1
V gene: TRBV20-1
CDR3 DNA: TGCAGTGCTCAGTCGGACAGGGGGGGCAATCAGCCCCAGCATTTT
CDR3 protein: CSAQSDRGGNQPQHF

J gene: TRBJ2-1
clone size: .
D gene: TRBD2
V gene: TRBV6-2/TRBV6-3
CDR3 DNA: TGTGCCAGCAGTTTAGCGGGAGCGCTCTACAATGAGCAGTTCTTC
CDR3 protein: CASSLAGALYNEQFF

J gene: TRBJ2-5
clone size: few
D gene: .
V gene: TRBV7-2
CDR3 DNA: TGTGCCAGCAGCTTAGCGGGAAAGACCCAGTACTTC
CDR3 protein: CASSLAGKTQYF

J gene: TRBJ1-1
clone size: .
D gene: .
V gene: TRBV25-1
CDR3 DNA: TGTGCCAGCAGTGAAGTGAACACTGAAGCTTTCTTT
CDR3 protein: CASSEVNTEAFF

J gene: TRBJ1-5
clone size: few
D gene: .
V gene: TRBV7-2
CDR3 DNA: TGTGCCAGCAGCTTTGAGGGAAGCAATCAGCCCCAGCATTTT
CDR3 protein: CASSFEGSNQPQHF

J gene: TRBJ1-1
clone size: many
D gene: .
V gene: TRBV28
CDR3 DNA: TGTGCCAGCAGCCCCCCCGCGGCGAATGGGTTGAGGACTGAAGCTTTCTTT
CDR3 protein: CASSPPAANGLRTEAFF

J gene: TRBJ2-7
clone size: many
D gene: TRBD1
V gene: TRBV28
CDR3 DNA: TGTGCCAGCAGTTTACCCGGACAGGGACGGAAGCAGTACTTC
CDR3 protein: CASSLPGQGRKQYF

J gene: TRBJ2-7
clone size: .
D gene: TRBD1
V gene: TRBV27
CDR3 DNA: TGTGCCAGCAGTTACCGGGACAGGGGCAACGAGCAGTACTTC
CDR3 protein: CASSYRDRGNEQYF

J gene: TRBJ2-3
clone size: few
D gene: .
V gene: TRBV12-3/TRBV12-4
CDR3 DNA: TGTGCCAGCAGTTTTGGACAAGCCCCCACAGATACGCAGTATTTT
CDR3 protein: CASSFGQAPTDTQYF

J gene: TRBJ1-5
clone size: few
D gene: .
V gene: TRBV28
CDR3 DNA: TGTGCCAGCAGTTTAAGCAACAGGAGAGTGCGGAATCAGCCCCAGCATTTT
CDR3 protein: CASSLSNRRVRNQPQHF

J gene: TRBJ2-3
clone size: few
D gene: TRBD2
V gene: TRBV6-1
CDR3 DNA: TGTGCCAGCAGACTCGGACTAGCGGGAGTTGGAGATACGCAGTATTTT
CDR3 protein: CASRLGLAGVGDTQYF